These T cell receptor beta chains were read from a single sample in a study of blood T cell repertoires in COVID-19. Assay: immunoSEQ multiplex PCR; the TCRdb copy retains only in-frame clones and omits some. The data hold hundreds of thousands of clones, with 90% observed a single time. The specimen sequenced was PBMCs or T cells enriched from blood (not recorded which). The receptors stem from a man between 60 and 75 years old who had recovered from COVID-19. CDR3s include the opening cysteine and the closing phenylalanine or tryptophan. D genes are given only for firm matches. Where a row states a size, it is once, few, many or the class of an expanded clone; other rows omit it.

J | D | V | size | DNA | CDR3
TRBJ1-5 | . | TRBV5-5 | . | TGTGCCAGCAGCTTGGAATATTGGGAGAATCAGCCCCAGCATTTT | CASSLEYWENQPQHF
TRBJ2-7 | TRBD2 | TRBV14 | . | TGTGCCAGCAGCCAAGATTTCACTAGCGGGAGCTACGAGCAGTACTTC | CASSQDFTSGSYEQYF
TRBJ2-1 | TRBD1 | TRBV24-1 | . | TGTGCCACCGGGCAAGGGGGACAGGGGTCCTACAATGAGCAGTTCTTC | CATGQGGQGSYNEQFF
TRBJ1-1 | TRBD1 | TRBV7-9 | few | TGTGCCAGCAGCACACTCGGACAGGGGAGAAACACTGAAGCTTTCTTT | CASSTLGQGRNTEAFF
TRBJ1-2 | . | TRBV27 | . | TGTGCCAGCAGTTTATCAGTAGACTATGGCTACACCTTC | CASSLSVDYGYTF
TRBJ2-1 | . | TRBV18 | . | TGTGCCAGCTCACCCAGTGGGGCGGGGTACAATGAGCAGTTCTTC | CASSPSGAGYNEQFF
TRBJ2-1 | . | TRBV21-1 | . | TGTGCCAGCAGCAATTTAGCGGGGACCTACAATGAGCAGTTCTTC | CASSNLAGTYNEQFF
TRBJ1-1 | . | TRBV29-1 | . | TGCAGCGTCCGTAACCAGAGGAGCACTGAAGCTTTCTTT | CSVRNQRSTEAFF
TRBJ1-5 | TRBD1 | TRBV19 | . | TGTGCCAGTAGAGAGAGTGACAGGGGCAATCAGCCCCAGCATTTT | CASRESDRGNQPQHF
TRBJ2-1 | TRBD2 | TRBV10-3 | . | TGTGCCATCAGTGAGTCGAGCGGGAGCTACAATGAGCAGTTCTTC | CAISESSGSYNEQFF
TRBJ2-5 | TRBD1 | TRBV20-1 | . | TGCAGTGCTAGTCTGTCAGGGGGCCAAGAGACCCAGTACTTC | CSASLSGGQETQYF
TRBJ2-3 | TRBD2 | TRBV18 | few | TGTGCCAGCTCACGAACGACTAGCGCAAGCACAGATACGCAGTATTTT | CASSRTTSASTDTQYF
TRBJ2-5 | . | TRBV9 | once | TGTGCCAGCAGCGTAGGCAGGGCCAAAGAGACCCAGTACTTC | CASSVGRAKETQYF
TRBJ2-7 | . | TRBV7-8 | . | TGTGCCAGCAGCTTAGCCCACAGGGACTACGAGCAGTACTTC | CASSLAHRDYEQYF
TRBJ2-7 | . | TRBV5-6 | . | TGTGCCAGCAGCTTGGACTACTCCTACGAGCAGTACTTC | CASSLDYSYEQYF
TRBJ1-1 | . | TRBV12-5 | . | TGTGCTAGTGGTTTGAGCAGGGAAGCTTTCTTT | CASGLSREAFF